The 7 T cell receptor beta chains below come from one sample, sequenced in a study (dated by TCRdb to 2015 to 2017). Tregs were isolated as CD4+CD25+CD127-/low cells. Library method: 5' RACE. Sequenced on an Illumina MiSeq. Starting from the raw public reads, TCRdb applied fastp trimming at Q25, assembled clones with MiXCR and retained in-frame beta chains. One record per CDR3 amino acid sequence lists the most common genes and DNA. Across this sample there are tens of thousands of distinct CDR3 sequences, with 26% seen only once. The ten largest account for under 2.5% of the sample. Sequencing was performed on tumor-infiltrating Tregs sorted from the breast tumor. The receptors were gathered from a female donor with breast cancer.

The table lists this clonotype with many counts. This chain links TRBV5-1 with TRBJ2-1, with D hard to call. This CDR3 is built from 13 residues. The ends were cut back, 4 bases at V and 0 bases at J, with 5 bases in the middle. Looked up from germline, CDR1 is SGHRS and CDR2 is YFSETQ. CDR3 sequence reads: CASSPSSYNEQFF. Written as DNA, the CDR3 is TGCGCCAGCAGCCCGTCCTCCTACAATGAGCAGTTCTTC.

Details on this clonotype: Given a much more abundant clone one base away, this may be a read error. It is likely a read error, because the conserved phenylalanine at the end of the CDR3 is missing. The J gene is TRBJ2-5, the V gene TRBV3-1; D is unclear. The germline V gene has CDR1 LGHDT and CDR2 YNNKEL (reference sequence). The V gene lost 0 bases and the J gene lost 5 bases, with 13 bases spanning the gap. CDR3 length: 15 residues. CDR3 sequence (DNA): TGTGCCAGCAGCCAAGAAGCTTGGTTAGGCGAGACCCAGTACCTC. Its protein is CASSQEAWLGETQYL.

This chain joins TRBV5-1 and TRBJ2-3; D is ambiguous. Trimming removed 5 bases from V and 0 bases from J, with 10 bases in between. The CDR3 spans 14 residues. Germline loops: CDR1 SGHRS, CDR2 YFSETQ. DNA of the CDR3: TGCGCCAGCAGACCAGAGACCAGCACAGATACGCAGTATTTT. It translates to CASRPETSTDTQYF. Supplemented by reference TRBV5-1 and TRBJ2-3, the full variable domain reads KAGVTQTPRYLIKTRGQQVTLSCSPISGHRSVSWYQQTPGQGLQFLFEYFSETQRNKGNFPGRFSGRQFSNSRSEMNVSTLELGDSALYLCASRPETSTDTQYFGPGTRLTVL.

This clonotype was recorded a few times. The rearrangement links TRBV7-9 to TRBJ2-7; possible D gene TRBD1, 5 bases. V gave up 5 bases and J gave up 3 bases, with 11 bases separating them. In germline, CDR1 is SEHNR, CDR2 FQNEAQ (reference sequence). The CDR3 spans 13 residues. Here the CDR3 reads CASSKTVVYEQYF. CDR3 sequence (DNA): TGTGCCAGCAGCAAGACAGTAGTCTACGAGCAGTACTTC.

V and J are TRBV5-1 and TRBJ2-5, with a weak D call TRBD2 (6 bases). Germline V CDR1 and CDR2: SGHRS, YFSETQ. Trimming took 2 bases from V and 5 from J, leaving 16 bases between them. The CDR3 totals 15 residues. CDR3 in DNA: TGCGCCAGCAGCTTACGCGGGACCGCGGTGGAGACCCAGTACTTC. Its translation is CASSLRGTAVETQYF.

This sequence joins TRBV5-4 and TRBJ2-1; TRBD2 agrees at 8 bases. The germline CDR1 and CDR2 sequences are SGHNT and YYREEE (reference sequence). V dropped 7 bases and J dropped 4; count of bases not matched to a gene: 16. The CDR3 has 17 amino acids. The CDR3 DNA reads TGTGCCAGCTCCTTCGACACGGGGGGGGTGACGTACAATGAGCAGTTCTTC. As protein: CASSFDTGGVTYNEQFF.

This clonotype occurred many times. The chain has TRBV5-5 and TRBJ2-3, with 10 bases aligning to TRBD2. Looked up from germline, CDR1 is SGHKS and CDR2 is YYEKEE (reference sequence). Trimming cost V 0 bases and J 6 bases; bases outside gene matches: 7. This CDR3 has 16 residues. The CDR3 spells CASSLDLAGVSDTQYF. The DNA for the CDR3 is TGTGCCAGCAGCTTGGACCTAGCGGGAGTCTCGGATACGCAGTATTTT.